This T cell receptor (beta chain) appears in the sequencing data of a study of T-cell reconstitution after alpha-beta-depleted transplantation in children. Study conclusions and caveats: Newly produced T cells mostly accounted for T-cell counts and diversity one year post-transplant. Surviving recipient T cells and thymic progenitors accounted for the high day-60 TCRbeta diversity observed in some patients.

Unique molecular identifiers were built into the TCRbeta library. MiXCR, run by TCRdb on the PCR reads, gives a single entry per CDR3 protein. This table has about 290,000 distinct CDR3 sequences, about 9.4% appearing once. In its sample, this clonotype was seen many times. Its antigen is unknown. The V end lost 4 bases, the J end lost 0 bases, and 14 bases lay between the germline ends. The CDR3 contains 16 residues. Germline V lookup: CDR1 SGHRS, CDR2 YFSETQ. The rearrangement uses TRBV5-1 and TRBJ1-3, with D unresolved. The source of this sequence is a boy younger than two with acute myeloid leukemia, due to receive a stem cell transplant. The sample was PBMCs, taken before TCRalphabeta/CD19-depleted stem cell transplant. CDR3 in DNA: TGCGCCAGCAGCCCTGGCCGCTCCTTCTCTGGAAACACCATATATTTT. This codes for CASSPGRSFSGNTIYF.